This T cell receptor beta chain was identified during a study of cytomegalovirus exposure and HLA in healthy donors. In the study overall: A previous analysis identified around 120 million unique TCR beta sequences derived from some 170 million T cells. Study findings and constraints: The Asian-associated ancestry cluster reportedly had fewer N-insertions than the 666-donor mean in a later analysis. Associated with cytomegalovirus, according to the listing, were 150 to 200 TCR beta chains.

This PCR relied on a set of 60 Vbeta primers and 13 Jbeta primers. The assay was immunoSEQ multiplex PCR, and TCRdb's table has in-frame clones only and misses some. This sample has 120,000 or so clones, with 65% to 80% found just once. Investigators did not record CMV serostatus for this donor. This CDR3 region has 17 residues. Germline V gene lookup returns CDR1 SGHDN and CDR2 FVKESK. J was trimmed by 4 bases and V by 1 base; bases with no gene match: 5. To note about this clone: No antigen is known for it.

The source material was PBMCs. The source of this sequence is a human donor in good health. This chain uses TRBV14 with TRBJ2-2; TRBD1 matches at 11 bases. CDR3 nucleotide sequence: TGTGCCAGCAGCCAAGGGACAGGGGGCGCGGGCACCGGGGAGCTGTTTTTT. The encoded protein is CASSQGTGGAGTGELFF.